Shown below are 26 T cell receptor beta chains from a single sample sequenced in a study of pediatric ulcerative colitis. Sequencing used immunoSEQ multiplex PCR; TCRdb keeps in-frame clones, though not all of them. Seen here are under 20,000 clones, 74% observed once, and the top ten hold about 3%. Rectal tissue came from one to two pinch biopsies taken at colonoscopy. The specimen sequenced was gut tissue. The receptors stem from a girl aged 10-17 years with moderate ulcerative colitis.

The chain joins TRBV6-5 to TRBJ2-3; the D gene is possibly TRBD1 (6 bases). V lost 7 bases and J lost 4, with 12 bases in between. Germline V gene data show CDR1 as MNHEY and CDR2 as SVGAGI. The CDR3 is made up of 13 amino acids. The DNA for the CDR3 is TGTGCCAGCAACAACAACAGGGCAGATACGCAGTATTTT. Translating gives CASNNNRADTQYF.

The chain uses TRBV11-2 and TRBJ1-1; D is uncertain. The germline V gene encodes CDR1 SGHAT and CDR2 FQNNGV. The length of the CDR3 is 14 residues. V gave up 5 bases and J gave up 3 bases, with 13 bases separating them. CDR3 bases: TGTGCCAGCAGCGCTCACTGGGGTGACACTGAAGCTTTCTTT. Its translation is CASSAHWGDTEAFF.

The gene calls are TRBV7-2 and TRBJ1-2; tentatively, D is TRBD1 (6 bases). The CDR3 is 13 residues long. Trimming removed 3 bases from V and 9 bases from J, with 14 bases in between. From germline, CDR1 is SGHTA and CDR2 FQGNSA. CDR3 bases: TGTGCCAGCAGCTTCGGGACATTTAGGAGCTACACCTTC. Translated: CASSFGTFRSYTF.

The chain joins TRBV21-1 to TRBJ1-6. TRBV21-1 is designated a pseudogene. The CDR3 has 15 residues. The CDR3 bases are TGTGCCAGCAGCGGGACGGTTAGCTATAATTCACCCCTCCACTTT. Amino acids: CASSGTVSYNSPLHF.

The rearrangement joins TRBV18 to TRBJ1-1; TRBD1 aligns across 8 bases. J gave up 4 bases and V 3 bases, and 10 bases lay outside the gene matches. Looked up from germline, CDR1 is KGHSH and CDR2 is LQKENI. The CDR3 is 16 residues long. The CDR3 DNA sequence: TGTGCCAGCTCACCCTCAGGGGGCGTTCTCCCCACTGAAGCTTTCTTT. Translated: CASSPSGGVLPTEAFF.

The chain is built from TRBV6-5 and TRBJ2-5; D may be TRBD1 (5 bases). Trimming stripped 5 bases from V and 2 bases from J, with 6 bases between. The V gene's germline CDR1 is MNHEY and CDR2 SVGAGI. The length of the CDR3 is 12 residues. CDR3 bases: TGTGCCAGCAGTGACAGACAAGAGACCCAGTACTTC. This translates into CASSDRQETQYF.

The genes are TRBV21-1 and TRBJ2-4; the table names TRBD2, a call not compared with the DNA. TRBV21-1 is a pseudogene locus. The CDR3 covers 17 residues. The CDR3, as DNA: TGTGCCAGCAGCAAAGGTAGGGGGGGCCGCGCCAAAAACATTCAGTACTTC. This sequence encodes CASSKGRGGRAKNIQYF.

The V call is TRBV7-9, the J call TRBJ1-1, with D perhaps TRBD1 (5 bases). Germline loops: CDR1 SEHNR, CDR2 FQNEAQ (reference sequence). Trimming took off 7 bases at V and 4 bases at J, with 16 bases between the two ends. The CDR3 has 14 residues. CDR3 sequence: CASTLGAASTEAFF. The DNA for the CDR3 is TGTGCCAGCACCCTAGGGGCAGCCTCCACTGAAGCTTTCTTT.

The V gene is TRBV28, the J gene TRBJ2-5; 7 nucleotides align to TRBD1. Germline V gene data show CDR1 as MDHEN and CDR2 as SYDVKM. V lost 5 bases, J lost 1 base, and 7 bases stayed unmatched. The CDR3 has 15 residues. The CDR3, as DNA: TGTGCCAGCAGTCCGACGGGACAGACCCAAGAGACCCAGTACTTC. The encoded protein is CASSPTGQTQETQYF. The full variable domain, rest sourced from reference TRBV28 and TRBJ2-5, is DVKVTQSSRYLVKRTGEKVFLECVQDMDHENMFWYRQDPGLGLRLIYFSYDVKMKEKGDIPEGYSVSREKKERFSLILESASTNQTSMYLCASSPTGQTQETQYFGPGTRLLVL.

This clone is labeled medium-sized. The V and J genes are TRBV5-4 and TRBJ2-2; D ambiguous. The CDR3 consists of 14 residues. Germline V lookup: CDR1 SGHNT, CDR2 YYREEE (reference sequence). V lost 0 bases and J 4 bases, leaving 7 bases between the germline ends. In DNA form, the CDR3 reads TGTGCCAGCAGCTTGGACCAGAGCACCGGGGAGCTGTTTTTT. Its translation: CASSLDQSTGELFF.

This clone was observed once. The chain joins TRBV7-3 to TRBJ2-2, with D hard to call. Germline assignment: CDR1 SGHTA and CDR2 FQGTGA. CDR3 length: 13 amino acids. Deletions cut 5 bases from V and 2 bases from J, with 6 bases between. The CDR3 is CASSIKNTGELFF. CDR3 coding DNA: TGTGCCAGCAGCATCAAAAACACCGGGGAGCTGTTTTTT.

This clone was picked up a small number of times. The chain couples TRBV19 to TRBJ2-7; 10 bases align to TRBD1. V was clipped by 4 bases and J by 12 bases; unmatched bases: 9. The CDR3 loop spans 13 amino acids. CDR1 is LNHDA, CDR2 SQIVND, per germline (reference sequence). CDR3 bases: TGTGCCAGTAGTACCTCCGGGACAGGGGTAAGGTACTTC. It specifies CASSTSGTGVRYF.

J is TRBJ1-5 and V is TRBV4-2; possible D gene TRBD1, 6 bases. Trimming pared 1 base from V and 2 bases from J, leaving 12 bases between. Per the germline V gene, CDR1 is LGHNA and CDR2 is YNFKEQ. The CDR3 is 16 amino acids. In nucleotides, the CDR3 is TGTGCCAGCAGCCAAGTCGGGGGGCAGGGCAATCAGCCCCAGCATTTT. Amino acids: CASSQVGGQGNQPQHF.

The rearrangement joins TRBV28 to TRBJ2-7; D possibly corresponds to TRBD1 (6 bases). Germline-derived CDR1 and CDR2 are MDHEN and SYDVKM. This CDR3 has 13 amino acids. Deletions cut 5 bases from V and 3 bases from J, with 11 bases between. The DNA for the CDR3 is TGTGCCAGCAGTGAGGGGGTTATCTACGAGCAGTACTTC. This translates into CASSEGVIYEQYF.

This rearrangement joins TRBV7-8 to TRBJ2-1; 7 nucleotides line up with TRBD2. In germline, CDR1 is SGHVS, CDR2 FQNEAQ. V trimming: 3 bases; J trimming: 8 bases; junction bases outside the gene matches: 1. This CDR3 region has 12 residues. The CDR3, as DNA: TGTGCCAGCAGCTTTGGGAGGGATGAGCAGTTCTTC. Translating gives CASSFGRDEQFF. Drawing the rest from reference TRBV7-8 and TRBJ2-1, the complete variable domain is GAGVSQSPRYKVAKRGQDVALRCDPISGHVSLFWYQQALGQGPEFLTYFQNEAQLDKSGLPSDRFFAERPEGSVSTLKIQRTQQEDSAVYLCASSFGRDEQFFGPGTRLTVL.

V gene TRBV7-6 combines with J gene TRBJ2-7, with 10 nucleotides matching TRBD1. This CDR3 has 16 residues. J gave up 2 bases and V 1 base, and 5 bases lay outside the gene matches. Germline V gene data show CDR1 as SGHVS and CDR2 as FNYEAQ. DNA for the CDR3: TGTGCCAGCAGCTTAGTCACCGGGACAGGGGCCTACGAGCAGTACTTC. It translates to CASSLVTGTGAYEQYF.

This rearrangement joins TRBV6-6 to TRBJ1-3; D is uncertain. Trimming removed 1 base at V and 0 bases at J, with 7 bases between. CDR3 length: 15 amino acids. Germline loops: CDR1 MNHNY, CDR2 SVGAGI (reference sequence). The CDR3: CASSYFGSSGNTIYF. In DNA, the CDR3 is TGTGCCAGCAGTTACTTTGGGAGCTCTGGAAACACCATATATTTT.

This chain uses TRBV5-1 with TRBJ1-3; 7 bases are a match to TRBD1. The V gene end was trimmed by 4 bases and the J gene end by 2 bases; junction bases not matched to a gene: 9. The germline V gene has CDR1 SGHRS and CDR2 YFSETQ. The CDR3 runs to 16 residues. In nucleotides, the CDR3 is TGCGCCAGCAGCCCGGAGGTCCAGGGGGCTGGAAACACCATATATTTT. Its protein product is CASSPEVQGAGNTIYF.

In DNA form, the CDR3 reads TGTGCCAGCAGCACAGACGACAGGGGCAACATTCAGTACTTC. It encodes CASSTDDRGNIQYF. The rearrangement uses TRBV5-5 and TRBJ2-4; 8 bases map to TRBD1. Germline V gene data show CDR1 as SGHKS and CDR2 as YYEKEE (reference sequence). Germline trimming cut 4 bases from V and 7 bases from J; bases unmatched to any gene: 7. This CDR3 has 14 amino acids.

The table lists this clone with a few counts. The chain employs TRBV5-4 and TRBJ1-1, with D maybe TRBD1 (5 bases). V was shortened by 0 bases and J by 0 bases, with 12 bases between the two germline ends. This CDR3 has 16 amino acids. Per germline, CDR1 SGHNT and CDR2 YYREEE (reference sequence). Here the CDR3 DNA reads TGTGCCAGCAGCTTGGTTAAGGGGTCCATGAACACTGAAGCTTTCTTT. It translates to CASSLVKGSMNTEAFF. Full variable domain (rest looked up from reference TRBV5-4 and TRBJ1-1): ETGVTQSPTHLIKTRGQQVTLRCSSQSGHNTVSWYQQALGQGPQFIFQYYREEENGRGNFPPRFSGLQFPNYSSELNVNALELDDSALYLCASSLVKGSMNTEAFFGQGTRLTVV.

J is TRBJ2-7 and V is TRBV5-4, with 13 bases identical to TRBD2. Germline V gene data show CDR1 as SGHNT and CDR2 as YYREEE (reference sequence). Trimming cost V 3 bases and J 3 bases; bases outside gene matches: 3. The CDR3 totals 15 residues. The CDR3 is CASSSRTSGGYEQYF. The CDR3 DNA reads TGTGCCAGCAGCTCCCGGACTAGCGGGGGCTACGAGCAGTACTTC.

The chain carries TRBV6-1 and TRBJ1-5; D gene unclear. Trimming left V 10 bases short and J 2 bases short, with 12 bases between. This CDR3 is built from 13 residues. Germline V lookup: CDR1 MNHNS, CDR2 SASEGT. The CDR3 loop reads CATMAVGNQPQHF. CDR3 in DNA: TGTGCCACGATGGCGGTAGGCAATCAGCCCCAGCATTTT.

This chain links TRBV5-4 with TRBJ2-3, with D perhaps matching TRBD1 (6 bases). The germline V gene encodes CDR1 SGHNT and CDR2 YYREEE (reference sequence). The CDR3 has 15 residues. V lost 4 bases to trimming and J lost 2 bases, with 14 bases between them. DNA of the CDR3: TGTGCCAGCAGCCTACAGGGTCCCATCACAGATACGCAGTATTTT. Its protein is CASSLQGPITDTQYF.

This clone has only one observation. V usage is TRBV7-2 and J usage is TRBJ2-2; TRBD2 matches 9 bases. Germline CDR1 is SGHTA and CDR2 is FQGNSA. The CDR3 has 16 residues. J lost 4 bases, V lost 8 bases, and 11 bases had no gene match. The CDR3 DNA is TGTGCCAGCGGAGGTAGCGGGGGTCGGCGCACCGGGGAGCTGTTTTTT. Translation: CASGGSGGRRTGELFF.

The genes are TRBV11-2 and TRBJ1-1; unclear D gene. The CDR3 loop spans 14 amino acids. CDR1 SGHAT and CDR2 FQNNGV come from the germline V gene. Trimming removed 1 base at V and 1 base at J, with 7 bases between. The CDR3 reads CASSLGRRNTEAFF. As DNA, the CDR3 is TGTGCCAGCAGCTTAGGACGGAGGAACACTGAAGCTTTCTTT.

This chain links TRBV13 with TRBJ1-2, with D possibly TRBD1 on 5 matching bases. CDR1 PRHDT and CDR2 FYEKMQ come from the germline V gene (reference sequence). V dropped 2 bases and J dropped 8 bases, with 18 bases sitting between them. This CDR3 has 15 amino acids. The CDR3 DNA sequence: TGTGCCAGCAGCTTAAGACCGGGACCCTGGGAGGGCTACACCTTC. It encodes CASSLRPGPWEGYTF.